The rows below give T cell receptor beta chains drawn from one sample of a study of blood T cell repertoires in COVID-19. Data came from immunoSEQ multiplex PCR; TCRdb stores just in-frame clones and leaves some out. The data hold roughly 140,000 clones, with about 80% observed a single time. Sequenced material: peripheral blood. The receptors shown here come from a man aged 70-80 years who had recovered from COVID-19. The CDR3 runs from the conserved cysteine through the conserved F or W. The order of the fields is V gene, CDR3 length, J gene, D gene, CDR3 protein. The D gene is left open where the match is weak.

v_gene: TRBV27; len: 14; j_gene: TRBJ2-5; d_gene: TRBD1; CDR3aa: CASSYYGQGQTQYF
v_gene: TRBV4-1; len: 15; j_gene: TRBJ1-1; d_gene: NA; CDR3aa: CASSQDGGDGTEAFF
v_gene: TRBV19; len: 14; j_gene: TRBJ2-4; d_gene: NA; CDR3aa: CASSMAVAKNIQYF
v_gene: TRBV10-3; len: 15; j_gene: TRBJ2-7; d_gene: TRBD1; CDR3aa: CAISDGTVYLNEQYF
v_gene: TRBV24-1; len: 16; j_gene: TRBJ1-2; d_gene: TRBD1; CDR3aa: CATSDRPGTGNYGYTF
v_gene: TRBV5-4; len: 13; j_gene: TRBJ2-7; d_gene: TRBD1; CDR3aa: CASNRQGDYEQYF
v_gene: TRBV3-1/TRBV3-2; len: 13; j_gene: TRBJ2-7; d_gene: TRBD2; CDR3aa: CASSQGLTYEQYF
v_gene: TRBV11-3; len: 13; j_gene: TRBJ2-2; d_gene: NA; CDR3aa: CASSLDQVGELFF
v_gene: TRBV11-3; len: 15; j_gene: TRBJ2-1; d_gene: NA; CDR3aa: CASSLGGDSYNEQFF
v_gene: TRBV7-9; len: 16; j_gene: TRBJ2-2; d_gene: NA; CDR3aa: CASSSPVTKNTGELFF
v_gene: TRBV5-1; len: 14; j_gene: TRBJ2-7; d_gene: TRBD2; CDR3aa: CASSQTSVPYEQYF
v_gene: TRBV10-1; len: 13; j_gene: TRBJ2-7; d_gene: NA; CDR3aa: CASSEVIGYEQYF
v_gene: TRBV19; len: 15; j_gene: TRBJ2-7; d_gene: TRBD2; CDR3aa: CASSWGAGSSYEQYF
v_gene: TRBV6-5; len: 16; j_gene: TRBJ2-2; d_gene: NA; CDR3aa: CASSYGAGTNTGELFF
v_gene: TRBV27; len: 17; j_gene: TRBJ2-7; d_gene: TRBD2; CDR3aa: CASSLLPIAGEGDEQYF
v_gene: TRBV5-1; len: 15; j_gene: TRBJ2-5; d_gene: NA; CDR3aa: CASSSGANLQETQYF
v_gene: TRBV19; len: 14; j_gene: TRBJ1-5; d_gene: TRBD1; CDR3aa: CASSMEGAGQPQHF
v_gene: TRBV28; len: 12; j_gene: TRBJ2-1; d_gene: NA; CDR3aa: CASSLENQEQFF
v_gene: TRBV19; len: 12; j_gene: TRBJ1-1; d_gene: NA; CDR3aa: CASIGQVTEAFF
v_gene: TRBV6-6; len: 15; j_gene: TRBJ1-1; d_gene: NA; CDR3aa: CAALAGRLGNTEAFF
v_gene: TRBV6-1; len: 14; j_gene: TRBJ2-7; d_gene: NA; CDR3aa: CASSEASGPYEQYF
v_gene: TRBV6-2/TRBV6-3; len: 14; j_gene: TRBJ1-4; d_gene: NA; CDR3aa: CASSYGTHNEKLFF
v_gene: TRBV7-9; len: 16; j_gene: TRBJ2-1; d_gene: TRBD2; CDR3aa: CASSPVAGTEHNEQFF
v_gene: TRBV14; len: 15; j_gene: TRBJ2-3; d_gene: NA; CDR3aa: CASSPDGRRTDTQYF
v_gene: TRBV3-1/TRBV3-2; len: 13; j_gene: TRBJ2-7; d_gene: NA; CDR3aa: CANGRKWSYEQYF
v_gene: TRBV6-1; len: 15; j_gene: TRBJ2-7; d_gene: TRBD1; CDR3aa: CAISEGETGGYEQYF
v_gene: TRBV4-1; len: 15; j_gene: TRBJ1-2; d_gene: TRBD1; CDR3aa: CASSRGGQGNYGYTF
v_gene: TRBV7-2; len: 15; j_gene: TRBJ2-1; d_gene: NA; CDR3aa: CASSLVRSSYNEQFF
v_gene: TRBV7-9; len: 16; j_gene: TRBJ2-7; d_gene: TRBD1; CDR3aa: CASSSPRTGGRVEQYF
v_gene: TRBV30; len: 13; j_gene: TRBJ2-7; d_gene: TRBD2; CDR3aa: CASLAGEGYEQYF
v_gene: TRBV30; len: 11; j_gene: TRBJ1-1; d_gene: NA; CDR3aa: CAWSGRVVAFF
v_gene: TRBV19; len: 14; j_gene: TRBJ1-3; d_gene: TRBD1; CDR3aa: CASSIPGGKDTIYF
v_gene: TRBV2; len: 17; j_gene: TRBJ2-1; d_gene: NA; CDR3aa: CASGRGRTSSSSAEQFF
v_gene: TRBV11-2; len: 14; j_gene: TRBJ2-5; d_gene: TRBD1; CDR3aa: CASSLQGSDETQYF
v_gene: TRBV5-1; len: 13; j_gene: TRBJ2-3; d_gene: NA; CDR3aa: CASSPRGPDTQYF
v_gene: TRBV5-1; len: 13; j_gene: TRBJ1-4; d_gene: NA; CDR3aa: CASSLTGEEKLFF
v_gene: TRBV18; len: 14; j_gene: TRBJ1-1; d_gene: NA; CDR3aa: CASSPPVAGPEAFF
v_gene: TRBV20-1; len: 15; j_gene: TRBJ2-1; d_gene: TRBD2; CDR3aa: CSASPGTSEYNEQFF
v_gene: TRBV18; len: 15; j_gene: TRBJ1-1; d_gene: TRBD1; CDR3aa: CASSDRTGVYTEAFF
v_gene: TRBV5-1; len: 13; j_gene: TRBJ1-2; d_gene: NA; CDR3aa: CASSLTGSYGYTF
v_gene: TRBV7-9; len: 15; j_gene: TRBJ2-2; d_gene: TRBD1; CDR3aa: CASSLNRGSTGELFF
v_gene: TRBV11-2; len: 17; j_gene: TRBJ2-1; d_gene: TRBD2; CDR3aa: CASSSRLAGGANYEQFF
v_gene: TRBV3-1/TRBV3-2; len: 15; j_gene: TRBJ2-7; d_gene: NA; CDR3aa: CASSHETQGIYEQYF
v_gene: TRBV6-5; len: 14; j_gene: TRBJ1-2; d_gene: TRBD1; CDR3aa: CASSYGDRDYGYTF
v_gene: TRBV6-5; len: 14; j_gene: TRBJ1-1; d_gene: NA; CDR3aa: CASSWQGLASEAFF
v_gene: TRBV18; len: 13; j_gene: TRBJ1-1; d_gene: NA; CDR3aa: CASSGTQNTEAFF
v_gene: TRBV24-1; len: 16; j_gene: TRBJ2-1; d_gene: TRBD1; CDR3aa: CATSDSRTGVGGEQFF
v_gene: TRBV18; len: 14; j_gene: TRBJ1-1; d_gene: NA; CDR3aa: CASSPPGWNTEAFF
v_gene: TRBV27; len: 13; j_gene: TRBJ2-7; d_gene: TRBD2; CDR3aa: CASSFPASGEQYF
v_gene: TRBV7-9; len: 16; j_gene: TRBJ2-2; d_gene: TRBD1; CDR3aa: CASSLLQGANTGELFF
v_gene: TRBV5-1; len: 13; j_gene: TRBJ1-2; d_gene: TRBD1; CDR3aa: CASSKTGVDGYTF
v_gene: TRBV21-1; len: 16; j_gene: TRBJ2-1; d_gene: NA; CDR3aa: CASSKVADKPYNEQFF